These 14 T cell receptor beta chains came from one sample sequenced in a study of blood T cell repertoires in COVID-19. Sequencing was performed with immunoSEQ multiplex PCR; in TCRdb, only in-frame clones are kept and a portion is missing. The repertoire holds about half a million clones, with over 75% as singletons. The sample consisted of peripheral blood. Source of these receptors: a human donor in a cohort sampled during active COVID-19.

The V call is TRBV18, the J call TRBJ2-7; 7 positions agree with TRBD2. Germline CDR1 reads KGHSH; CDR2 reads LQKENI. The CDR3 loop spans 14 amino acids. Trimming removed 0 bases from V and 2 bases from J; junction bases left unmatched: 1. The CDR3 is CASSPPAGAYEQYF. The CDR3 DNA is TGTGCCAGCTCACCACCGGCGGGGGCCTACGAGCAGTACTTC.

The chain is built from TRBV6-5 and TRBJ1-1; no clear D gene. Germline CDR1 is MNHEY and CDR2 is SVGAGI. The CDR3 sequence is 12 residues long. With 7 bases removed from V and 0 bases from J, the gap between germline ends came to 6 bases. The CDR3 loop is CASTFLNTEAFF. DNA for the CDR3: TGTGCCAGCACTTTCTTGAACACTGAAGCTTTCTTT.

The chain uses TRBV27 and TRBJ1-6; no definite D call. Trimming cost V 0 bases and J 2 bases, with 8 bases left between them. The CDR3 length is 16 residues. CDR1 and CDR2 (germline): MNHEY, SMNVEV (reference sequence). CDR3 sequence: CASSLSAAAYNSPLHF. CDR3 sequence (DNA): TGTGCCAGCAGTTTATCGGCGGCAGCCTATAATTCACCCCTCCACTTT.

At least ten counts were recorded for this clone. The J gene is TRBJ2-5, the V gene TRBV29-1; no definite D call. V dropped 4 bases and J dropped 1 base, with 4 bases sitting between them. The germline V gene has CDR1 SQVTM and CDR2 ANQGSEA. This CDR3 is 11 amino acids long. The CDR3 DNA is TGCAGCGTTGCAGTCCAAGAGACCCAGTACTTC. Translated, it gives CSVAVQETQYF.

This chain links TRBV5-6 with TRBJ1-1, with D unresolved. The CDR3 has 14 amino acids. Trimming took off 4 bases at V and 0 bases at J, with 10 bases between the two ends. In germline, CDR1 is SGHDT, CDR2 YYEEEE. The CDR3 region is CASSRRAVNTEAFF. The CDR3 DNA follows: TGTGCCAGCAGCCGGAGGGCGGTGAACACTGAAGCTTTCTTT.

The V call is TRBV5-5, the J call TRBJ2-5; D is ambiguous. The germline V and J ends were trimmed by 2 bases and 2 bases, with 7 bases remaining between them. The CDR3 covers 13 residues. Germline V gene lookup returns CDR1 SGHKS and CDR2 YYEKEE (reference sequence). CDR3 amino acids: CASSFFQQETQYF. CDR3 coding DNA: TGTGCCAGCAGCTTCTTCCAGCAAGAGACCCAGTACTTC.

The chain links TRBV6-4 to TRBJ2-1, with 9 positions matching TRBD2. Trimming cost V 6 bases and J 0 bases; bases outside gene matches: 6. From germline, CDR1 is MRHNA and CDR2 SNTAGT. The CDR3 extends over 16 amino acids. Written as DNA, the CDR3 is TGTGCCAGCAGGCCGCGGGAGGGGAGCTCCTACAATGAGCAGTTCTTC. Its protein product is CASRPREGSSYNEQFF.

This clone showed up just a few times. The V call is TRBV7-2, the J call TRBJ2-3; D is possibly TRBD1 (5 bases). The CDR3 runs to 15 residues. The V end lost 1 base, the J end lost 2 bases, and 10 bases lay between the germline ends. Looked up from germline, CDR1 is SGHTA and CDR2 is FQGNSA. In DNA form, the CDR3 reads TGTGCCAGCAGCTTAGATCCCAGGGCCACAGATACGCAGTATTTT. Its protein product is CASSLDPRATDTQYF.

The chain combines TRBV3-1 (or the pseudogene TRBV3-2) with TRBJ2-1, with 7 bases fitting TRBD2. CDR1 LGHDT and CDR2 YNNKEL come from the germline V gene (reference sequence). The CDR3 covers 18 residues. V lost 1 base to trimming and J lost 7 bases; unmatched junction nucleotides: 16. The chain's CDR3 is CASSQGFALAERGNEQFF. DNA of the CDR3: TGTGCCAGCAGCCAAGGATTCGCCCTAGCGGAACGAGGAAATGAGCAGTTCTTC.

This clone was seen once. The V and J genes are TRBV5-1 and TRBJ2-5, with TRBD2 matching over 8 bases. CDR3 length: 14 residues. V dropped 4 bases and J dropped 4; count of bases not matched to a gene: 6. Per germline, CDR1 SGHRS and CDR2 YFSETQ. The CDR3 nucleotides are TGCGCCAGCAGCCTTGGACTAGCAACAGAGACCCAGTACTTC. Amino acid sequence: CASSLGLATETQYF.

The genes are TRBV24-1 and TRBJ2-5; 8 bases line up with TRBD2. In germline, CDR1 is KGHDR, CDR2 SFDVKD. The CDR3 runs to 16 residues. After removal of 4 bases from V and 5 bases from J, the junction contained 11 bases not matched to a gene. The CDR3 nucleotides read TGTGCCACCAGTGACCCTGCGGGGGGTGGGAAGGAGACCCAGTACTTC. Its translation is CATSDPAGGGKETQYF.

The genes are TRBV7-2 and TRBJ1-6, with TRBD1 as a possible D gene (6 bases). V was trimmed by 1 base and J by 10 bases, leaving 17 bases between them. The CDR3 has 16 amino acids. The germline gives CDR1 SGHTA, CDR2 FQGNSA. In DNA form, the CDR3 reads TGTGCCAGCAGCTTAGTCCCCGCAGGGGAAGGATCACCCCTCCACTTT. It is translated as CASSLVPAGEGSPLHF.

There are a few counts of this clone. This chain connects TRBV9 to TRBJ2-1; tentatively, D is TRBD2 (5 bases). The CDR3 contains 14 residues. The germline V gene encodes CDR1 SGDLS and CDR2 YYNGEE. V was trimmed by 2 bases and J by 9 bases, leaving 15 bases between them. The CDR3 spells CASSVGSRGFEQFF. CDR3 nucleotide sequence: TGTGCCAGCAGCGTCGGATCGCGCGGGTTTGAGCAGTTCTTC.

The J gene is TRBJ2-1, the V gene TRBV4-2; the match to TRBD2 covers 10 bases. This CDR3 comprises 16 residues. The V gene end was trimmed by 2 bases and the J gene end by 9 bases; junction bases not matched to a gene: 10. In germline, CDR1 is LGHNA, CDR2 YNFKEQ. CDR3 nucleotides: TGTGCCAGCAGCCAAACGCGGACTAGCGGAGGGGGTGAGCAGTTCTTC. It translates to CASSQTRTSGGGEQFF.